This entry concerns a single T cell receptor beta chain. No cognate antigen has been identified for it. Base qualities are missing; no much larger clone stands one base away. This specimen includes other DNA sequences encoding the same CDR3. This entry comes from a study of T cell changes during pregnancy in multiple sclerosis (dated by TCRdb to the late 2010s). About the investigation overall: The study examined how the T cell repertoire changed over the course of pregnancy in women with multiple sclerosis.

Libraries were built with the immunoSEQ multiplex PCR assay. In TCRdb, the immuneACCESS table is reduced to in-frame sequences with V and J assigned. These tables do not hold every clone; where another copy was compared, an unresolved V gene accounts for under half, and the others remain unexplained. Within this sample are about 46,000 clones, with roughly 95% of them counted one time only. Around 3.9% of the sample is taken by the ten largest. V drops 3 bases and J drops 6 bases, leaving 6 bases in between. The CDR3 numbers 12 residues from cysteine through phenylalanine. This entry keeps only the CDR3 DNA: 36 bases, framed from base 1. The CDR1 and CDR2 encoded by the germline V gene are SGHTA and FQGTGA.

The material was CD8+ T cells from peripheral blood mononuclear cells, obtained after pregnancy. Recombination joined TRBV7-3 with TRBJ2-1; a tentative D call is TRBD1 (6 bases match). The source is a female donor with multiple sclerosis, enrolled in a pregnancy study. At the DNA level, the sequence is TGTGCCAGCAGCTTGGGGGCCAATGAGCAGTTCTTC. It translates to CASSLGANEQFF.